This record looks at one T cell receptor beta chain sequence and its context. The sample belongs to a study of blood T cell repertoires in COVID-19. The repertoire was sequenced with immunoSEQ multiplex PCR; TCRdb's copy has only in-frame clones and lacks some. This sample has about 210,000 clones, with roughly 85% found just once. The CDR3 is 17 amino acids. J gave up 4 bases and V 4 bases, and 13 bases lay outside the gene matches. Germline CDR1 reads SGHRS; CDR2 reads YFSETQ. This receptor was obtained from a man aged 45-65 years with COVID-19, enrolled during active disease. The specimen sequenced was peripheral blood. The chain carries TRBV5-1 and TRBJ1-1; 10 bases are a match to TRBD1. The CDR3 protein is CASSPGTGVVLATEAFF. In DNA, the CDR3 is TGCGCCAGCAGCCCCGGGACAGGGGTGGTATTGGCCACTGAAGCTTTCTTT.